The next 18 T cell receptor beta chains were all read from a single sample in a study of T cells in Graves' hyperthyroidism and ophthalmopathy. From RNA transcripts, TCR beta CDR3 regions were amplified. Researchers ran a first-round RT-PCR on the TCR CDR3 using the HTBI primer set. TCRdb analysed the multiplex PCR reads with MiXCR anew, one entry per CDR3 protein. The table includes about 350,000 distinct CDR3 sequences, 14% detected once. Sample: blood. These receptors were obtained from a woman younger than 45 with Graves' hyperthyroidism.

The rearrangement links TRBV20-1 to TRBJ2-7; 16 nucleotides agree with TRBD2. The CDR3 has 15 amino acids. CDR1 and CDR2 from the germline V gene are DFQATT and SNEGSKA (reference sequence). Trimming cost V 3 bases and J 6 bases; bases outside gene matches: 5. Here the CDR3 DNA reads TGCAGTGCTAGTCCCGGGACTAGCGGGAGGGGCGAGCAGTACTTC. It codes for CSASPGTSGRGEQYF.

Many counts were recorded for this clonotype. The CDR3 region has the DNA TGTGCCAGCAGTAAAGCGGGTCGAGGGCCGTCCTACAATGAGCAGTTCTTC. As protein: CASSKAGRGPSYNEQFF. The chain joins TRBV12-3 or TRBV12-4 to TRBJ2-1, with D maybe TRBD2 (6 bases). The CDR3 consists of 17 residues. Between the trimmed V and J ends, which lost 5 bases and 1 base, there was a span of 18 bases.

This clonotype has only a few counts. The gene calls are TRBV19 and TRBJ2-1; maybe TRBD2 (6 bases). The CDR3 loop spans 14 amino acids. Deletions cut 11 bases from V and 7 bases from J, with 21 bases between. The germline gives CDR1 LNHDA, CDR2 SQIVND (reference sequence). DNA of the CDR3: TGTGCCTGCCATAGCGGAGACCGGGGGAATGAGCAGTTCTTC. Residues: CACHSGDRGNEQFF.

There are many counts of this clonotype. The chain employs TRBV7-3 and TRBJ2-7; D is tentatively TRBD1 or TRBD2 (5 bases each). The germline V gene encodes CDR1 SGHTA and CDR2 FQGTGA. The CDR3 is 13 amino acids. V lost 11 bases and J 3 bases, leaving 17 bases between the germline ends. The DNA for the CDR3 is TGTGCCTTCCGGGGCAGGGTAGGCTACGAGCAGTACTTC. It codes for CAFRGRVGYEQYF.

This clonotype was seen repeatedly, ten times or more. V and J are TRBV2 and TRBJ2-2, with D hard to call. The germline V and J ends were trimmed by 6 bases and 0 bases, with 8 bases remaining between them. From germline, CDR1 is SNHLY and CDR2 FYNNEI. The CDR3 covers 14 residues. The DNA for the CDR3 is TGTGCCAGCAGCAGAAGATCGAACACCGGGGAGCTGTTTTTT. Translated: CASSRRSNTGELFF.

V gene TRBV7-3 combines with J gene TRBJ2-1; TRBD1 is a possible D gene (5 bases). The CDR3 loop spans 13 amino acids. The V and J ends lost 5 bases and 7 bases respectively, with 12 bases between them. Looked up from germline, CDR1 is SGHTA and CDR2 is FQGTGA. Written as DNA, the CDR3 is TGTGCCAGCAGCCCTAGGGGCATAAATGAGCAGTTCTTC. Translating it yields CASSPRGINEQFF.

CDR3 in DNA: TGCAGTGCTAGACGGACAGGGAAGGCCGGGGAGCTGTTTTTT. Its translation is CSARRTGKAGELFF. The genes are TRBV20-1 and TRBJ2-2; 8 bases are shared with TRBD1. The CDR3 is 14 amino acids. CDR1 is DFQATT, CDR2 SNEGSKA, per germline (reference sequence). With V trimmed by 2 bases and J by 6 bases, 5 bases remained unmatched.

Worth noting for this clonotype: Since a much larger clone is just one base distant, this may be a read error. This chain joins TRBV11-2 and TRBJ1-4; no reliable D call. The germline V gene encodes CDR1 SGHAT and CDR2 FQNNGV. The CDR3 runs 14 residues. The DNA for the CDR3 is TGTGCCAGCAGCTTAGTGGGCCGTTCTGAAATACTGTTTTTT. Translation: CASSLVGRSEILFF.

This clonotype has at least ten counts. The V call is TRBV13, the J call TRBJ2-7, with 9 bases aligning to TRBD2. Germline CDR1 is PRHDT and CDR2 is FYEKMQ (reference sequence). The CDR3 covers 16 residues. V lost 5 bases, J lost 4 bases, and 12 bases stayed unmatched. The CDR3 region is CASSPLGSGSGYEQYF. The CDR3 nucleotides are TGTGCCAGCAGCCCCCTGGGTAGCGGGAGCGGTTACGAGCAGTACTTC.

This clonotype was counted ten times or more. The chain employs TRBV6-5 and TRBJ2-7; 7 positions agree with TRBD1. The CDR3 has 15 residues. Germline assignment: CDR1 MNHEY and CDR2 SVGAGI. J gave up 5 bases and V 2 bases, and 9 bases lay outside the gene matches. The CDR3 here is CASSYAKGAKDEQYF. Written as DNA, the CDR3 is TGTGCCAGCAGTTACGCCAAGGGGGCAAAGGACGAGCAGTACTTC.

About this clonotype itself: A much larger clone sits a single nucleotide away, making a read error possible. The chain links TRBV6-9 to TRBJ1-1; D possibly corresponds to TRBD1 (5 bases). The CDR3 totals 15 residues. Germline V lookup: CDR1 MNHGY, CDR2 SVAAGI. V was shortened by 3 bases and J by 1 base, with 12 bases between the two germline ends. The CDR3, as DNA: TGTGCCAGCAGTTACAACAGGCGGGAGAACACTGAAGCTTTCTTT. Translating it yields CASSYNRRENTEAFF.

This clonotype was recorded a few times. The rearrangement joins TRBV20-1 to TRBJ2-5; 9 nucleotides agree with TRBD1. V was clipped by 0 bases and J by 5 bases; unmatched bases: 7. The germline CDR1 and CDR2 sequences are DFQATT and SNEGSKA (reference sequence). The CDR3 totals 15 residues. The chain's CDR3 is CSARDPGQGVETQYF. The DNA of the CDR3 is TGCAGTGCTAGAGATCCGGGACAGGGTGTGGAGACCCAGTACTTC.

The table lists this clonotype with many counts. This sequence joins TRBV3-1 and TRBJ1-1, with a tentative D call TRBD1 (6 bases). This CDR3 spans 15 amino acids. V shed 6 bases and J shed 4 bases, with 18 bases lying between them. The V gene's germline CDR1 is LGHDT and CDR2 YNNKEL (reference sequence). This CDR3 reads CASRRDTQRGTEAFF. The CDR3 coding sequence is TGTGCCAGCAGAAGGGACACCCAACGGGGCACTGAAGCTTTCTTT.

This clonotype was seen many times. The V and J genes are TRBV12-3 or TRBV12-4 and TRBJ2-7, with TRBD2 matching 7 bases. With 8 bases clipped from V and 2 bases from J, the junction kept 15 bases outside the gene matches. CDR3 size: 16 residues. Here the CDR3 DNA reads TGTGCCAGCCCCATCAGCCGGGACTACCCGACCTACGAGCAGTACTTC. Its translation is CASPISRDYPTYEQYF.

This clonotype appeared many times. J is TRBJ1-5 and V is TRBV12-3 or TRBV12-4, with 10 bases that match TRBD1. This CDR3 spans 14 amino acids. The ends lost 5 bases at V and 5 bases at J; junction bases unmatched: 3. This CDR3 reads CASSLGTGDQPQHF. CDR3 sequence (DNA): TGTGCCAGCAGTCTCGGGACAGGGGATCAGCCCCAGCATTTT.

In this sample, this clonotype turned up many times. The chain employs TRBV12-3 or TRBV12-4 and TRBJ2-5; D remains unclear. This CDR3 spans 14 amino acids. Trimming stripped 9 bases from V and 3 bases from J, with 17 bases between. The CDR3 spells CASNHLGSKETQYF. For the CDR3, the DNA is TGTGCCAGTAATCACCTAGGTTCCAAAGAGACCCAGTACTTC.

This clonotype was detected a few times. This chain connects TRBV30 to TRBJ2-1; TRBD2 matches at 11 bases. J gave up 9 bases and V 2 bases, and 3 bases lay outside the gene matches. The CDR3 totals 13 residues. Germline CDR1 reads GTSNPN; CDR2 reads SVGIG (reference sequence). DNA of the CDR3: TGTGCCTGGAGTCTAGCGGGAGGCGGTGAGCAGTTCTTC. It specifies CAWSLAGGGEQFF.

This clonotype was observed a handful of times. At one end the junction does not follow the germline gene, possibly because of a read error. The chain carries TRBV5-1 and TRBJ1-5; D gene ambiguous. Germline V lookup: CDR1 SGHRS, CDR2 YFSETQ. This CDR3 region has 15 residues. Here the CDR3 DNA reads TGCGCCAGCAGCTTGAACGGGTTCGGCAATCAGCCCCGGCATTTT. It encodes CASSLNGFGNQPRHF.